This T cell receptor beta chain was sequenced during a study of preoperative IRX-2 immunotherapy in early breast cancer. The treatment: preoperative locoregional IRX-2 cytokine immunotherapy. Preoperative locoregional IRX-2 cytokine immunotherapy was tested in the phase Ib source study. In germline, CDR1 is SGHNT, CDR2 YENEEA. The CDR3 runs 14 residues. The V and J ends lost 3 bases and 1 base respectively, with 9 bases between them. This clone was seen a few times. Generated by immunoSEQ multiplex PCR, the TCRdb table keeps only in-frame clones and is missing some. The sample has about 3,600 clones; more than 65% are singletons.

Sequences were derived from tumor tissue, sampled after IRX-2 immunotherapy. This TCR was recovered from a human donor with breast cancer. The gene calls are TRBV11-3 and TRBJ1-1, with D possibly being TRBD1 (6 bases). CDR3 coding DNA: TGTGCCAGCAGCTTGGCGGACAGGAACACTGAAGCTTTCTTT. This gives the protein CASSLADRNTEAFF.